A single sample is the source of the 15 T cell receptor beta chains below, sequenced in a study of CD8 T cells in ankylosing spondylitis (dated by TCRdb to 2017 to 2019). To prepare the library, 5' RACE was applied. The sequencing machine was an Illumina HiSeq 2500. TCRdb took the public reads, trimmed them with fastp at Q25, ran MiXCR for clone calling and kept in-frame beta chains. Entries are consolidated by CDR3 protein sequence, retaining the most common genes and DNA. Across this sample there are fewer than 250,000 distinct CDR3 sequences, with approximately 10% seen only once. The ten largest clones capture over 20% of the sample. The sample taken for sequencing was blood, either unsorted or a sorted T cell fraction (not recorded which). The receptors were sampled from a male donor with ankylosing spondylitis or in good health (not recorded which).

This chain uses TRBV3-1 with TRBJ1-2, with no clear D. The ends were cut back, 1 base at V and 0 bases at J, with 9 bases in the middle. Germline V gene data show CDR1 as LGHDT and CDR2 as YNNKEL (reference sequence). This CDR3 region has 15 residues. The CDR3 DNA reads as TGTGCCAGCAGCCAAGTAGGAGATGCTAACTATGGCTACACCTTC. It encodes CASSQVGDANYGYTF.

The chain employs TRBV24-1 and TRBJ2-1; 7 nucleotides align to TRBD1. V trimming: 9 bases; J trimming: 3 bases; junction bases outside the gene matches: 4. CDR3 length: 13 residues. Germline V gives CDR1 KGHDR, CDR2 SFDVKD. CDR3 sequence reads: CATSGTDYNEQFF. CDR3 in DNA: TGTGCCACCTCCGGGACAGACTACAATGAGCAGTTCTTC.

The table lists this clonotype with a few counts. The V and J genes are TRBV5-6 and TRBJ2-5; D perhaps matches TRBD2 (6 bases). Trimming shortened V by 1 base and J by 4 bases, and 14 bases separated the two germline ends. The germline V gene has CDR1 SGHDT and CDR2 YYEEEE. The CDR3 contains 15 residues. The CDR3 reads CASSLRQMGGETQYF. The CDR3 region has the DNA TGTGCCAGCAGCTTGCGGCAGATGGGAGGAGAGACCCAGTACTTC.

In its sample, this clonotype was seen many times. The chain uses TRBV20-1 and TRBJ2-3, with D perhaps matching TRBD1 (6 bases). Trimming took off 5 bases at V and 6 bases at J, with 15 bases between the two ends. CDR1 is DFQATT, CDR2 SNEGSKA, per germline (reference sequence). This CDR3 contains 13 residues. This CDR3 reads CSAPRQATDTQYF. The CDR3, as DNA: TGCAGTGCTCCCCGACAGGCCACGGATACGCAGTATTTT.

The gene calls are TRBV20-1 and TRBJ2-7; the D call may be TRBD1 or TRBD2 (5 bases each). Germline CDR1 DFQATT, CDR2 SNEGSKA (reference sequence). The germline V and J ends were trimmed by 0 bases and 2 bases, with 14 bases remaining between them. The CDR3 length is 15 residues. CDR3 residues: CSARDGTERAYEQYF. Written as DNA, the CDR3 is TGCAGTGCTAGAGACGGGACGGAGAGGGCCTACGAGCAGTACTTC.

The chain is built from TRBV7-8 and TRBJ2-1, with TRBD1 matching over 10 bases. The J segment lost 8 bases and the V segment lost 2 bases, leaving 9 bases of the junction unmatched. This CDR3 is built from 16 residues. Germline V CDR1 and CDR2: SGHVS, FQNEAQ. Written as DNA, the CDR3 is TGTGCCAGCAGCTTAAGGGTCCAGACAGGGGGCGATGAGCAGTTCTTC. It codes for CASSLRVQTGGDEQFF.

V usage is TRBV20-1 and J usage is TRBJ2-5, with 8 bases that match TRBD1. V shed 3 bases and J 2 bases; nucleotides not matched to a gene: 11. Germline V gene lookup returns CDR1 DFQATT and CDR2 SNEGSKA (reference sequence). The CDR3 loop spans 16 amino acids. The CDR3 reads CSARSFGQGFQETQYF. CDR3 sequence (DNA): TGCAGTGCTAGGTCTTTCGGACAGGGCTTTCAAGAGACCCAGTACTTC.

This clonotype was seen only a few times. This chain connects TRBV5-5 to TRBJ2-3, with D hard to call. This CDR3 comprises 10 residues. The V end lost 4 bases, the J end lost 8 bases, and 5 bases lay between the germline ends. In germline, CDR1 is SGHKS, CDR2 YYEKEE (reference sequence). DNA for the CDR3: TGTGCCAGCAGCAAAGGTACGCAGTATTTT. As protein: CASSKGTQYF.

Ten or more counts support this clonotype. The V call is TRBV5-1, the J call TRBJ2-1, with 7 bases identical to TRBD1. Germline V gene lookup returns CDR1 SGHRS and CDR2 YFSETQ. Unmatched junction bases numbered 7, after V lost 4 bases and J lost 0 bases. The CDR3 contains 16 residues. CDR3 DNA sequence: TGCGCCAGCAGCCTTATTGGGGACAGCTCCTACAATGAGCAGTTCTTC. Its translation is CASSLIGDSSYNEQFF.

This rearrangement joins TRBV5-5 to TRBJ1-1; 8 positions agree with TRBD1. This CDR3 has 17 amino acids. Germline V gene data show CDR1 as SGHKS and CDR2 as YYEKEE (reference sequence). Trimming took 4 bases from V and 1 from J; bases not matched to a gene: 12. In DNA form, the CDR3 reads TGTGCCAGCAGCCACCTACCGGGACAGGCGCCGAACACTGAAGCTTTCTTT. Protein: CASSHLPGQAPNTEAFF. The full variable domain, completed using reference TRBV5-5 and TRBJ1-1, is DAGVTQSPTHLIKTRGQQVTLRCSPISGHKSVSWYQQVLGQGPQFIFQYYEKEERGRGNFPDRFSARQFPNYSSELNVNALLLGDSALYLCASSHLPGQAPNTEAFFGQGTRLTVV.

This clonotype was counted at least ten times. The rearrangement links TRBV20-1 to TRBJ2-7, with 10 bases matching TRBD2. This CDR3 is built from 13 residues. With V trimmed by 6 bases and J by 3 bases, 5 bases remained unmatched. In germline, CDR1 is DFQATT, CDR2 SNEGSKA (reference sequence). The DNA of the CDR3 is TGCAGTGCCTTAGCGGGGGGACTCTACGAGCAGTACTTC. Amino acid sequence: CSALAGGLYEQYF.

This clonotype has ten or more counts. The chain carries TRBV5-1 and TRBJ2-1; the match to TRBD2 covers 7 bases. The CDR3 sequence is 15 residues long. Per germline, CDR1 SGHRS and CDR2 YFSETQ. V was clipped by 1 base and J by 2 bases; unmatched bases: 3. The CDR3 protein is CASSLILAAYNEQFF. CDR3 sequence (DNA): TGCGCCAGCAGCTTGATTCTAGCGGCCTACAATGAGCAGTTCTTC. Full variable domain (remainder filled in from reference TRBV5-1 and TRBJ2-1): KAGVTQTPRYLIKTRGQQVTLSCSPISGHRSVSWYQQTPGQGLQFLFEYFSETQRNKGNFPGRFSGRQFSNSRSEMNVSTLELGDSALYLCASSLILAAYNEQFFGPGTRLTVL.

This clonotype has at least ten counts. The J gene is TRBJ1-2, the V gene TRBV27; 8 nucleotides align to TRBD1. V dropped 6 bases and J dropped 5; count of bases not matched to a gene: 14. The length of the CDR3 is 16 residues. Germline CDR1 MNHEY, CDR2 SMNVEV (reference sequence). The DNA of the CDR3 is TGTGCCAGCAGCCGACAGGGGAAGGGTGTTTGGTATGGCTACACCTTC. Protein: CASSRQGKGVWYGYTF.

The chain links TRBV21-1 to TRBJ2-7. TRBV21-1 constitutes a pseudogene. This CDR3 has 14 residues. CDR3 protein: CASSKARLSYEQYF. For the CDR3, the DNA is TGTGCCAGCAGCAAAGCTAGGTTGAGCTACGAGCAGTACTTC.

This clonotype has just a few counts. The V gene is TRBV5-1, the J gene TRBJ2-1; possibly TRBD2 for D (5 bases). V lost 1 base and J 7 bases, leaving 12 bases between the germline ends. Germline assignment: CDR1 SGHRS and CDR2 YFSETQ. This CDR3 spans 14 amino acids. CDR3 sequence reads: CASSLSQRGNEQFF. CDR3 nucleotides: TGCGCCAGCAGCTTGTCTCAACGGGGAAATGAGCAGTTCTTC.